These 16 T cell receptor beta chains came from one sample sequenced in a study of shared clonotypes between healthy human individuals (dated by TCRdb to between 2020 and 2021). Library preparation used the immunoSEQ multiplex PCR assay. This immuneACCESS table, as held by TCRdb, lists in-frame sequences with V and J called but not all clones. Of the missing ones, under half trace to an unresolved V gene in checked studies; the others have no known cause. The sample table lists 2 million to 3 million clones, 80% to 95% of them with a count of one. Roughly 0.39% of the sample belongs to the ten largest clones. Input material: naive CD4+ T cells from PBMCs. In light of the paper, this sample's cell subset or site label describes: CD45RA+ positively selected. These TCRs come from a man between 18 and 35 years old in good health. Some clones in this sample may be carry-over from other donors' samples.

The chain recombines TRBV9 with TRBJ2-2; the match to TRBD2 covers 7 bases. The CDR3 is 15 residues long. Losses at the gene ends were 2 bases for V and 7 bases for J; bases not matched to a gene: 8. The germline CDR1 and CDR2 sequences are SGDLS and YYNGEE. The CDR3 region is CASSVSTSTNGELFF. The CDR3 DNA reads as TGTGCCAGCAGCGTCTCGACTAGCACCAACGGGGAGCTGTTTTTT. The full variable domain, completed using reference TRBV9 and TRBJ2-2, is DSGVTQTPKHLITATGQRVTLRCSPRSGDLSVYWYQQSLDQGLQFLIQYYNGEERAKGNILERFSAQQFPDLHSELNLSSLELGDSALYFCASSVSTSTNGELFFGEGSRLTVL.

The chain combines TRBV5-1 with TRBJ2-2, with TRBD1 matching over 9 bases. The CDR3 consists of 18 residues. Germline V gene data show CDR1 as SGHRS and CDR2 as YFSETQ. V lost 0 bases, J lost 3 bases, and 9 bases stayed unmatched. CDR3 sequence: CASSLALTGGSYTGELFF. CDR3 nucleotides: TGCGCCAGCAGCTTGGCGCTAACAGGGGGCAGTTACACCGGGGAGCTGTTTTTT. Based on the CDR3 plus reference TRBV5-1 and TRBJ2-2, the full variable domain is KAGVTQTPRYLIKTRGQQVTLSCSPISGHRSVSWYQQTPGQGLQFLFEYFSETQRNKGNFPGRFSGRQFSNSRSEMNVSTLELGDSALYLCASSLALTGGSYTGELFFGEGSRLTVL.

V and J are TRBV7-2 and TRBJ2-2; TRBD1 matches at 9 bases. This CDR3 has 16 residues. After removal of 1 base from V and 5 bases from J, the junction contained 5 bases not matched to a gene. Germline lookup yields CDR1 SGHTA and CDR2 FQGNSA. The CDR3 region has the DNA TGTGCCAGCAGCTTAGTGGGGACAGGGCGGACCGGGGAGCTGTTTTTT. It specifies CASSLVGTGRTGELFF.

V usage is TRBV9 and J usage is TRBJ2-7; D unclear. Trimming pared 0 bases from V and 3 bases from J, leaving 10 bases between. From germline, CDR1 is SGDLS and CDR2 YYNGEE. This CDR3 spans 14 amino acids. CDR3 residues: CASSVDPRSYEQYF. In nucleotides, the CDR3 is TGTGCCAGCAGCGTAGATCCTAGGAGCTACGAGCAGTACTTC.

About this clone itself: Other DNA sequences of this sample code for an identical CDR3. The rearrangement uses TRBV5-4 and TRBJ1-3; 9 bases agree with TRBD1. Germline trimming cut 0 bases from V and 2 bases from J; bases unmatched to any gene: 0. Germline V gene lookup returns CDR1 SGHNT and CDR2 YYREEE (reference sequence). CDR3 size: 15 residues. CDR3 sequence: CASSLGQGAGNTIYF. For the CDR3, the DNA is TGTGCCAGCAGCTTGGGACAGGGGGCTGGAAACACCATATATTTT.

V gene TRBV15 combines with J gene TRBJ1-3; no firm D call. V shed 0 bases and J shed 11 bases, with 8 bases lying between them. Germline lookup yields CDR1 LNHNV and CDR2 YYDKDF (reference sequence). This CDR3 is 12 amino acids long. The CDR3 nucleotides read TGTGCCACCAGCAGAGATAGAAGCTCCATATATTTT. Translation: CATSRDRSSIYF. Drawing the rest from reference TRBV15 and TRBJ1-3, the complete variable domain is DAMVIQNPRYQVTQFGKPVTLSCSQTLNHNVMYWYQQKSSQAPKLLFHYYDKDFNNEADTPDNFQSRRPNTSFCFLDIRSPGLGDTAMYLCATSRDRSSIYFGEGSWLTVV.

The chain combines TRBV12-5 with TRBJ2-3; D may match TRBD1 or TRBD2 (5 bases each). V lost 1 base, J lost 4 bases, and 12 bases lay in between. CDR1 LGHNT and CDR2 FRNRAP come from the germline V gene. This CDR3 contains 15 residues. The CDR3 DNA reads as TGTGCTAGTGGTTTGGAGGGGAGTAGGGCAGATACGCAGTATTTT. Its protein is CASGLEGSRADTQYF.

This chain uses TRBV28 with TRBJ1-1; TRBD1 agrees at 9 bases. Looked up from germline, CDR1 is MDHEN and CDR2 is SYDVKM. J gave up 0 bases and V 6 bases, and 14 bases lay outside the gene matches. The CDR3 length is 18 residues. The CDR3 is CASSRQGELRLVNTEAFF. The CDR3 DNA reads as TGTGCCAGCAGCCGACAGGGGGAATTGCGCCTGGTGAACACTGAAGCTTTCTTT.

V gene TRBV14 combines with J gene TRBJ2-7; 8 bases match TRBD1. This CDR3 is 13 amino acids long. V dropped 2 bases and J dropped 9; count of bases not matched to a gene: 6. The germline V gene encodes CDR1 SGHDN and CDR2 FVKESK. DNA for the CDR3: TGTGCCAGCAGCCAACTCCGACAGGGGCGGCAGTACTTC. As protein: CASSQLRQGRQYF.

J is TRBJ2-7 and V is TRBV7-8, with 8 nucleotides matching TRBD2. Germline CDR1 and CDR2: SGHVS and FQNEAQ. V dropped 2 bases and J dropped 3; count of bases not matched to a gene: 3. This CDR3 region has 14 residues. CDR3 nucleotides: TGTGCCAGCAGCTTAACGGGAGGGTACTACGAGCAGTACTTC. Its protein product is CASSLTGGYYEQYF.

This chain uses TRBV27 with TRBJ2-7, with 8 bases identical to TRBD1. Unmatched junction bases numbered 8, after V lost 7 bases and J lost 3 bases. The CDR3 spans 14 residues. CDR1 is MNHEY, CDR2 SMNVEV, per germline (reference sequence). The chain's CDR3 is CASTTAGQGYEQYF. DNA for the CDR3: TGTGCCAGCACGACCGCAGGACAGGGCTACGAGCAGTACTTC.

This rearrangement joins TRBV14 to TRBJ2-6, with D hard to call. The germline V gene encodes CDR1 SGHDN and CDR2 FVKESK. Trimming took 4 bases from V and 2 from J, leaving 12 bases between them. This CDR3 is 16 amino acids long. CDR3 nucleotides: TGTGCCAGCAGCCCGGAAGGGTCGACTGGGGCCAACGTCCTGACTTTC. Translation: CASSPEGSTGANVLTF.

This chain connects TRBV2 to TRBJ1-4; D is ambiguous. V was clipped by 1 base and J by 5 bases, with 17 bases between them. The germline V gene has CDR1 SNHLY and CDR2 FYNNEI. The CDR3 is made up of 17 amino acids. The CDR3, as DNA: TGTGCCAGCAGTGAAGGCCACCCTGGGGTTGGCAATGAAAAACTGTTTTTT. This sequence encodes CASSEGHPGVGNEKLFF. Drawing the rest from reference TRBV2 and TRBJ1-4, the complete variable domain is EPEVTQTPSHQVTQMGQEVILRCVPISNHLYFYWYRQILGQKVEFLVSFYNNEISEKSEIFDDQFSVERPDGSNFTLKIRSTKLEDSAMYFCASSEGHPGVGNEKLFFGSGTQLSVL.

The gene calls are TRBV6-5 and TRBJ2-3; TRBD1 or TRBD2 may be the D gene (7 bases each). V shed 4 bases and J shed 9 bases, with 14 bases lying between them. This CDR3 comprises 13 residues. Germline CDR1 MNHEY, CDR2 SVGAGI. In DNA form, the CDR3 reads TGTGCCAGCAGTTTCGCAGGGGGGGGGACGCAGTATTTT. It yields the protein CASSFAGGGTQYF.

This clone was found once. This chain joins TRBV5-4 and TRBJ2-3, with 11 bases aligning to TRBD2. This CDR3 has 16 amino acids. Looked up from germline, CDR1 is SGHNT and CDR2 is YYREEE (reference sequence). J was trimmed by 3 bases and V by 4 bases; bases with no gene match: 7. In DNA, the CDR3 is TGTGCCAGCAGCGCGCTAGCGGGAGGTTTAACAGATACGCAGTATTTT. This encodes CASSALAGGLTDTQYF.

The V call is TRBV5-1, the J call TRBJ2-7; D ambiguous. Trimming took 2 bases from V and 0 from J, leaving 12 bases between them. The CDR3 has 15 amino acids. From germline, CDR1 is SGHRS and CDR2 YFSETQ. CDR3 DNA: TGCGCCAGCAGCTTAGCTTCTATACACTCCTACGAGCAGTACTTC. This sequence encodes CASSLASIHSYEQYF.